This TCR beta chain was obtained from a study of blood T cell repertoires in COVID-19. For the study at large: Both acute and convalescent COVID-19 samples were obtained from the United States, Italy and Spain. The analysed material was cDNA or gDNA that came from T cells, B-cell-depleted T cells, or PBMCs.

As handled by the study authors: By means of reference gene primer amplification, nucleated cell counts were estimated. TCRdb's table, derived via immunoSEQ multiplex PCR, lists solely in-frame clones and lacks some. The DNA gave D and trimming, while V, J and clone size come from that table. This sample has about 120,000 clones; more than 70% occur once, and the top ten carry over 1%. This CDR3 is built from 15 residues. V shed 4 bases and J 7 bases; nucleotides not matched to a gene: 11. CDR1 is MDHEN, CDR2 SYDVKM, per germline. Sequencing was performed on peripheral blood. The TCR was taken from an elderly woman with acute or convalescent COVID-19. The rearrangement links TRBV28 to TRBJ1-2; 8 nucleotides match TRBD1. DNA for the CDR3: TGTGCCAGCAGTTCTTGGACAGGGATCGGTTCTGGCTACACCTTC. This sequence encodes CASSSWTGIGSGYTF.